This is a list of T cell receptor beta chains from one sample in a study of blood T cell repertoires in COVID-19. Libraries were prepared by immunoSEQ multiplex PCR; TCRdb keeps only in-frame clonotypes and omits some of them. The sample lists under 300,000 clones; roughly nine tenths were seen once. Sequencing input: peripheral blood. The receptor source for this set is a woman aged 25 to 39 with COVID-19, enrolled during active disease. CDR3s include the opening cysteine and the closing phenylalanine or tryptophan. Each record gives: clone size, J gene, V gene, D gene, CDR3 protein, CDR3 DNA. The D gene is left open where the match is weak. Clone size is stated in some rows and not others, as once, few, many or a class when expanded.

>.|TRBJ1-1|TRBV7-9|.
CASSLWAANTEAFF
TGTGCCAGCAGCTTATGGGCAGCTAACACTGAAGCTTTCTTT
>once|TRBJ2-3|TRBV5-1|.
CASSLVDSINTQYF
TGCGCCAGCAGCTTGGTGGACAGCATTAATACGCAGTATTTT
>few|TRBJ2-2|TRBV5-5|.
CASSLYQGSTGELFF
TGTGCCAGCAGCTTGTACCAGGGGAGCACCGGGGAGCTGTTTTTT
>.|TRBJ2-3|TRBV28|TRBD2
CASSLGSSGTSGRRTDTQYF
TGTGCCAGCAGTCTGGGCTCCTCCGGGACTAGCGGGCGCCGCACAGATACGCAGTATTTT
>.|TRBJ1-6|TRBV4-1|.
CASSQGRQRNSPLHF
TGCGCCAGCAGCCAAGGCAGACAGCGAAATTCACCCCTCCACTTT
>.|TRBJ2-3|TRBV11-2|TRBD2
CASSFRGGAAGDTQYF
TGTGCCAGCAGCTTCCGCGGGGGGGCCGCTGGAGATACGCAGTATTTT
>.|TRBJ2-1|TRBV6-5|.
CASSPTSYYNEQFF
TGTGCCAGCAGCCCCACTAGCTACTACAATGAGCAGTTCTTC
>.|TRBJ2-7|TRBV5-1|.
CASSLGGLIYEQYF
TGCGCCAGCAGCTTGGGTGGACTGATCTACGAGCAGTACTTC
>.|TRBJ1-6|TRBV6-4|TRBD1
CASSEVGQGTSPLHF
TGTGCCAGCAGTGAAGTAGGACAGGGGACTTCACCCCTCCACTTT
>.|TRBJ1-2|TRBV11-2|.
CASSSQDRRNYGYTF
TGTGCCAGCAGCTCACAAGACAGGCGCAACTATGGCTACACCTTC
>.|TRBJ1-5|TRBV6-5|TRBD1
CASSRTGSNQPQHF
TGTGCCAGCAGTCGGACAGGGAGCAATCAGCCCCAGCATTTT
>few|TRBJ1-1|TRBV13|.
CASSLGSGRGTEAFF
TGTGCCAGCAGCTTAGGATCGGGGCGGGGCACTGAAGCTTTCTTT
>once|TRBJ2-7|TRBV10-3|TRBD1
CAIREDRGAVYEQYF
TGTGCCATCAGGGAGGACAGGGGGGCTGTCTACGAGCAGTACTTC
>.|TRBJ2-7|TRBV7-9|.
CASSLGQGWSYEQYF
TGTGCCAGCAGCTTAGGGCAGGGATGGTCCTACGAGCAGTACTTC